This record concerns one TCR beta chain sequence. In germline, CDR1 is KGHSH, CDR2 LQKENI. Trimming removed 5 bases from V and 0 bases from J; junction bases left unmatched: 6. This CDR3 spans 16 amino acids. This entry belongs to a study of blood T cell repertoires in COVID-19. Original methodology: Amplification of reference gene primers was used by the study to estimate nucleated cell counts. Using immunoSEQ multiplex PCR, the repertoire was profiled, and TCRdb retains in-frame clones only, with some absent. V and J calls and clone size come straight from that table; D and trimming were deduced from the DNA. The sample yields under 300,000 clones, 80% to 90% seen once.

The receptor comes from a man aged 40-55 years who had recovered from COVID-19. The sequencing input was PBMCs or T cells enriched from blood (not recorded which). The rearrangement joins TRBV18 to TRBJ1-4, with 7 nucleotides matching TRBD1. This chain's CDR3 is CASSKDRATTNEKLFF. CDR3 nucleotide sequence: TGTGCCAGCTCAAAAGACAGGGCTACAACTAATGAAAAACTGTTTTTT.